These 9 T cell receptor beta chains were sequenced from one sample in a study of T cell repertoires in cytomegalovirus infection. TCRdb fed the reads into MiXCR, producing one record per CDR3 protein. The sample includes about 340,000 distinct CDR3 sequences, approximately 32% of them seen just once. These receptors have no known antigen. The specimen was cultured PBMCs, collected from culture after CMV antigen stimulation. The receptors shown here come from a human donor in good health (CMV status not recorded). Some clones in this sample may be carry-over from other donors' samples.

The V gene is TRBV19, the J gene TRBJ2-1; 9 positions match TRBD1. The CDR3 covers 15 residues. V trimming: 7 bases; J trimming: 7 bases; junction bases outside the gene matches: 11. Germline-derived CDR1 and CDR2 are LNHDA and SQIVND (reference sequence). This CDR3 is CASTATGQGFNEQFF. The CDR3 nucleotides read TGTGCCAGTACCGCGACGGGACAGGGATTTAATGAGCAGTTCTTC.

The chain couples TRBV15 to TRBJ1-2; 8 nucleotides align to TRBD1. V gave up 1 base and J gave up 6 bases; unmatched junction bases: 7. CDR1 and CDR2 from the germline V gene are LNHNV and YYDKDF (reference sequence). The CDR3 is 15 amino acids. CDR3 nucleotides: TGTGCCACCAGCAGAGGGTCCGGGACAGGTGATGGCTACACCTTC. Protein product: CATSRGSGTGDGYTF.

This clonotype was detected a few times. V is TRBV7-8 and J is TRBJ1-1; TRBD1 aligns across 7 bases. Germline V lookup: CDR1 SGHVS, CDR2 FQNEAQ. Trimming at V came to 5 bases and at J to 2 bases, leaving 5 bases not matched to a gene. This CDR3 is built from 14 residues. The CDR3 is CASSPTGLNTEAFF. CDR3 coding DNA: TGTGCCAGCAGCCCGACAGGGCTCAACACTGAAGCTTTCTTT.

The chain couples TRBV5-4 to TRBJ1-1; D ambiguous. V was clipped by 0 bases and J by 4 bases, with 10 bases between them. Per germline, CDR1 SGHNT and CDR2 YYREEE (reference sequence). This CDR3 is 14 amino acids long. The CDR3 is CASSLDHRSTEAFF. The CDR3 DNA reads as TGTGCCAGCAGCTTGGACCACCGCAGCACTGAAGCTTTCTTT.

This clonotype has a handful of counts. Here the CDR3 reads CASGQRQGFYGYTF. The CDR3 coding sequence is TGTGCTAGTGGGCAACGACAGGGATTCTATGGCTACACCTTC. This chain uses TRBV12-5 with TRBJ1-2; 7 nucleotides match TRBD1. V trimming: 6 bases; J trimming: 4 bases; junction bases outside the gene matches: 8. The germline gives CDR1 LGHNT, CDR2 FRNRAP. The CDR3 has 14 residues.

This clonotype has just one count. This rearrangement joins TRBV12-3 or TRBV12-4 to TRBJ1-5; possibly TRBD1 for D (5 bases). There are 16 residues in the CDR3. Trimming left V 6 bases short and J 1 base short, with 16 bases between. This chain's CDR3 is CASRITGRGSNQPQHF. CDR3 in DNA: TGTGCCAGCAGAATTACGGGGAGGGGAAGCAATCAGCCCCAGCATTTT.

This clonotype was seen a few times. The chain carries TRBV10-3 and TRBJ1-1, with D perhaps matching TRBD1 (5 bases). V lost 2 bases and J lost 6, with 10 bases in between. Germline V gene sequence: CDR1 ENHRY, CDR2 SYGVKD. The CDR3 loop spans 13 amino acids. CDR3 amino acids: CAISEGLGAEAFF. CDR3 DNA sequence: TGTGCCATCAGTGAGGGATTAGGGGCTGAAGCTTTCTTT.

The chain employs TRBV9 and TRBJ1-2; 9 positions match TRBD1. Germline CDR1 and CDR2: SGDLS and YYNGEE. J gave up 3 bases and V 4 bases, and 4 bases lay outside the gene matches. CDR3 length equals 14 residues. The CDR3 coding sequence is TGTGCCAGCAGCACCCGACAGGGGGACTATGGCTACACCTTC. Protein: CASSTRQGDYGYTF.

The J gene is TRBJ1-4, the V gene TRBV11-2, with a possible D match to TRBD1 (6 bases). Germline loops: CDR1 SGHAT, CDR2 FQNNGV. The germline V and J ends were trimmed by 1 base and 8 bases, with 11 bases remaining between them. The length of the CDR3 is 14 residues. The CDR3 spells CASSLVGAGEKLFF. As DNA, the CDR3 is TGTGCCAGCAGCTTAGTGGGGGCCGGCGAAAAACTGTTTTTT. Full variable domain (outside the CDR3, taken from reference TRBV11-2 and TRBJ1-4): EAGVAQSPRYKIIEKRQSVAFWCNPISGHATLYWYQQILGQGPKLLIQFQNNGVVDDSQLPKDRFSAERLKGVDSTLKIQPAKLEDSAVYLCASSLVGAGEKLFFGSGTQLSVL.